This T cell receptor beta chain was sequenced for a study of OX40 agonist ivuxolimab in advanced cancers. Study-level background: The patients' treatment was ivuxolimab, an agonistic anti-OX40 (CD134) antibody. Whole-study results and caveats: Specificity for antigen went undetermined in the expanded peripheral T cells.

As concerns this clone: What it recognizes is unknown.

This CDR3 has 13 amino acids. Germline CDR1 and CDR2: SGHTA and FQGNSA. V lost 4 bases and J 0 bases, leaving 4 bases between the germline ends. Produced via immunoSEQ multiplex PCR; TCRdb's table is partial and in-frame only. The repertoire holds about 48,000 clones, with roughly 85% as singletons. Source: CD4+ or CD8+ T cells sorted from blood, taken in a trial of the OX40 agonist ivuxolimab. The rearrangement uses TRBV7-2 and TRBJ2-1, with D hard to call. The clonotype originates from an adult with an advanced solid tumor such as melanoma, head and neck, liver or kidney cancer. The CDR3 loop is CASSWSSYNEQFF. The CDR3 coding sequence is TGTGCCAGCAGCTGGAGCTCCTACAATGAGCAGTTCTTC. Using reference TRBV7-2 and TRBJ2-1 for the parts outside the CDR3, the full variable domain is GAGVSQSPSNKVTEKGKDVELRCDPISGHTALYWYRQSLGQGLEFLIYFQGNSAPDKSGLPSDRFSAERTGGSVSTLTIQRTQQEDSAVYLCASSWSSYNEQFFGPGTRLTVL.